These 5 T cell receptor beta chains were all obtained from the same sample, sequenced in a study of tumor-infiltrating lymphocytes in primary liver carcinoma. The source of the blood RNA was unsorted whole blood, and germline DNA was extracted as well. TCR beta cDNA came from around 0.5 ug total RNA, primed with a constant-region primer. Each TCR beta library was derived from three nested multiplex PCR rounds that employed slightly modified ARM-PCR. A C-beta reverse primer and TRBV1-TRBV30 forward primers served in each of the first two PCR rounds, at ten to eleven cycles apiece. TCRdb called the multiplex PCR reads again in MiXCR, with one record for every CDR3 protein. The sample lists 180,000 or so distinct CDR3 sequences, about 60% occurring once. Sequencing was performed on peripheral blood. The receptors here all came from a man aged 35 to 55 with primary liver carcinoma and hepatitis B virus infection.

On this clonotype: A much larger clone lies a single base off, so this may be a read error. The V and J genes are TRBV4-2 and TRBJ2-5; 10 nucleotides agree with TRBD2. The CDR3 is 15 residues long. The germline CDR1 and CDR2 sequences are LGHNA and YNFKEQ. The CDR3 reads CASCQVAGGEETQYF. In DNA, the CDR3 is TGTGCCAGCTGCCAAGTAGCGGGAGGCGAGGAGACCCAGTACTTC.

The chain recombines TRBV6-6 with TRBJ2-7; 7 nucleotides match TRBD2. The V gene end was trimmed by 7 bases and the J gene end by 2 bases; junction bases not matched to a gene: 5. This CDR3 is 13 amino acids long. CDR1 MNHNY and CDR2 SVGAGI come from the germline V gene (reference sequence). CDR3 bases: TGTGCCAGCACGGCGGCGGGGGCCTACGAGCAGTACTTC. This encodes CASTAAGAYEQYF.

This sequence joins TRBV29-1 and TRBJ2-2; D is tentatively TRBD1 or TRBD2 (5 bases each). The CDR3 has 12 residues. Germline assignment: CDR1 SQVTM and CDR2 ANQGSEA. The V and J ends lost 4 bases and 4 bases respectively, with 7 bases between them. In DNA form, the CDR3 reads TGCAGCGTTGGGGGGAGCACCGGGGAGCTGTTTTTT. It is translated as CSVGGSTGELFF.

This clonotype was seen ten or more times. The chain has TRBV11-1 and TRBJ2-4; D assignment may be TRBD1 or TRBD2 (5 bases each). V lost 4 bases to trimming and J lost 2 bases, with 9 bases between them. Germline values: CDR1 SGHAT, CDR2 FQDESV (reference sequence). The CDR3 length is 14 residues. The CDR3 DNA is TGTGCCAGCAGCTCGGGACGAACCAAAAACATTCAGTACTTC. Residues: CASSSGRTKNIQYF.

J is TRBJ2-7 and V is TRBV11-2; D is unresolved. Germline V lookup: CDR1 SGHAT, CDR2 FQNNGV. The CDR3 has 13 amino acids. The CDR3 here is CAGSLDLSYEQYF. DNA of the CDR3: TGTGCAGGCAGCTTAGATCTGTCCTACGAGCAGTACTTC. Full variable domain (missing parts from reference TRBV11-2 and TRBJ2-7): EAGVAQSPRYKIIEKRQSVAFWCNPISGHATLYWYQQILGQGPKLLIQFQNNGVVDDSQLPKDRFSAERLKGVDSTLKIQPAKLEDSAVYLCAGSLDLSYEQYFGPGTRLTVT.